A single sample gave rise to the 14 T cell receptor beta chains below, sequenced in a study of cytotoxic CD8 clonotypes in ibrutinib-treated CLL. Method: immunoSEQ multiplex PCR; TCRdb's copy keeps in-frame clones and lacks some. Of 97,000 or so clones detected, 70% to 80% appear once; the ten largest clones hold about 34%. The sample was PBMCs, taken after 12 months of ibrutinib treatment. The source is a human donor with chronic lymphocytic leukemia.

V is TRBV28 and J is TRBJ1-2, with TRBD1 matching 8 bases. J was trimmed by 8 bases and V by 5 bases; bases with no gene match: 7. Germline values: CDR1 MDHEN, CDR2 SYDVKM. The CDR3 length is 13 residues. In DNA form, the CDR3 reads TGTGCCAGCAGTCCCCTGACAGGGGCCGGCTACACCTTC. As protein: CASSPLTGAGYTF.

This clone was observed a few times. The chain joins TRBV28 to TRBJ2-7; TRBD1 might be the D (5 bases). CDR1 MDHEN and CDR2 SYDVKM come from the germline V gene. The CDR3 loop spans 15 amino acids. V was trimmed by 7 bases and J by 2 bases, leaving 18 bases between them. CDR3 DNA sequence: TGTGCCAGCAACCCCATGGGGCATGACGCCTACGAGCAGTACTTC. Translated, it gives CASNPMGHDAYEQYF.

The chain has TRBV4-1 and TRBJ1-6; D unresolved. V was pared by 5 bases and J by 13 bases, with 15 bases between. Germline V gene data show CDR1 as MGHRA and CDR2 as YSYEKL. The CDR3 has 13 amino acids. For the CDR3, the DNA is TGCGCCAGCAGCGCCACTATTTTATCGCCCCTCCACTTT. Residues: CASSATILSPLHF.

The rearrangement joins TRBV5-6 to TRBJ2-3; no reliable D call. The CDR3 runs 10 residues. The ends were cut back, 7 bases at V and 8 bases at J, with 8 bases in the middle. The germline V gene has CDR1 SGHDT and CDR2 YYEEEE. CDR3 in DNA: TGTGCCAGCCAGACGGGTACGCAGTATTTT. The encoded protein is CASQTGTQYF.

This rearrangement joins TRBV14 to TRBJ1-2, with D possibly matching TRBD1 (5 bases). CDR3 length equals 14 residues. The germline V and J ends were trimmed by 4 bases and 7 bases, with 16 bases remaining between them. Germline-derived CDR1 and CDR2 are SGHDN and FVKESK. The CDR3 DNA reads TGTGCCAGCAGCCGGGCGGGGACCTACGTTGGCTACACCTTC. It translates to CASSRAGTYVGYTF.

The chain uses TRBV1 and TRBJ2-2; TRBD1, as called in the table, went unchecked against the DNA. TRBV1 is a pseudogene segment. The CDR3 runs to 20 residues. CDR3 nucleotide sequence: TGCACCAGCAGCCAAGGCCGAGATAAAAGGACAGCATGGAACACCGGGGAGCTGTTTTTT. Protein product: CTSSQGRDKRTAWNTGELFF.

The chain uses TRBV2 and TRBJ1-4; D remains ambiguous. The V gene lost 1 base and the J gene lost 8 bases, with 2 bases spanning the gap. Per the germline V gene, CDR1 is SNHLY and CDR2 is FYNNEI. CDR3 length: 11 residues. The CDR3 DNA is TGTGCCAGCAGTGAAGGAGAAAAACTGTTTTTT. Encoded protein: CASSEGEKLFF.

The J gene is TRBJ1-2, the V gene TRBV11-3; perhaps TRBD1 as D (6 bases). Germline loops: CDR1 SGHNT, CDR2 YENEEA. Trimming took 1 base from V and 7 from J, leaving 13 bases between them. The CDR3 length is 14 residues. The CDR3 nucleotides read TGTGCCAGCAGCTTAGGTCTGACAGGTGGTGGCTACACCTTC. Translation: CASSLGLTGGGYTF.

This sequence joins TRBV7-6 and TRBJ1-5; no clear D gene. Trimming took off 1 base at V and 7 bases at J, with 8 bases between the two ends. The CDR3 has 13 residues. The germline gives CDR1 SGHVS, CDR2 FNYEAQ. The DNA for the CDR3 is TGTGCCAGCAGCTTAGGCTTTACCCAGCCCCAGCATTTT. It codes for CASSLGFTQPQHF.

The CDR3 here is CASSNSGGVGTQYF. The CDR3 DNA reads TGTGCCAGCAGCAATAGCGGGGGGGTCGGCACCCAGTACTTC. The gene calls are TRBV7-8 and TRBJ2-5, with TRBD2 matching 11 bases. Losses at the gene ends were 5 bases for V and 8 bases for J; bases not matched to a gene: 7. The CDR3 contains 14 residues. Germline V CDR1 and CDR2: SGHVS, FQNEAQ.

As DNA, the CDR3 is TGCGCCAGCAAGCCCCAGCGGGGGGGCAATGAGCAGTTCTTC. Protein: CASKPQRGGNEQFF. The V gene is TRBV10-1, the J gene TRBJ2-1; 10 bases match TRBD2. CDR1 is WNHNN and CDR2 is SYGVQD in the germline V gene (reference sequence). This CDR3 is 14 amino acids long. Unmatched junction bases numbered 6, after V lost 7 bases and J lost 6 bases.

The chain has TRBV7-3 and TRBJ2-3; 10 bases line up with TRBD2. The length of the CDR3 is 17 residues. V lost 4 bases to trimming and J lost 4 bases; unmatched junction nucleotides: 11. Germline CDR1 SGHTA, CDR2 FQGTGA. CDR3 protein: CASSSGHSSGGADTQYF. CDR3 nucleotide sequence: TGTGCCAGCAGCTCCGGCCACTCTAGCGGGGGTGCAGATACGCAGTATTTT.

The chain recombines TRBV6-5 with TRBJ2-2, with TRBD1 matching over 10 bases. This CDR3 is 14 amino acids long. Germline CDR1 is MNHEY and CDR2 is SVGAGI. The V and J ends lost 5 bases and 6 bases, in that order; junction bases with no gene match: 3. CDR3 protein: CASSVGTGAGELFF. The CDR3, as DNA: TGTGCCAGCAGTGTCGGGACAGGGGCCGGGGAGCTGTTTTTT.

The genes are TRBV11-3 and TRBJ1-6; unclear D gene. The V and J ends lost 4 bases and 0 bases respectively, with 10 bases between them. Germline lookup yields CDR1 SGHNT and CDR2 YENEEA. This CDR3 region has 16 residues. In nucleotides, the CDR3 is TGTGCCAGCAGCTCGGACGGGAGCTCCTATAATTCACCCCTCCACTTT. Translated: CASSSDGSSYNSPLHF.